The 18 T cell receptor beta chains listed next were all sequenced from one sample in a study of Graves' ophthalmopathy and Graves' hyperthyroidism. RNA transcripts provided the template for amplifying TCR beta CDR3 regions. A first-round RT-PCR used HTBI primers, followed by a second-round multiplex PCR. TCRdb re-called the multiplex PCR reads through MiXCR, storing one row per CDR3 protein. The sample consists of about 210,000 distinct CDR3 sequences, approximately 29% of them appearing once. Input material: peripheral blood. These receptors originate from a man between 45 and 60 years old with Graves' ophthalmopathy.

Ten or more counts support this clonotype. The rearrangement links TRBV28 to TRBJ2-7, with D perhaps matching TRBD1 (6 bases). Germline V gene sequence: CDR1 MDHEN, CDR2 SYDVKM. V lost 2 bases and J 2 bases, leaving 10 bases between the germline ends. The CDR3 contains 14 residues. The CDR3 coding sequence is TGTGCCAGCAGTTTACGGACAGCCCCCTACGAGCAGTACTTC. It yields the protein CASSLRTAPYEQYF.

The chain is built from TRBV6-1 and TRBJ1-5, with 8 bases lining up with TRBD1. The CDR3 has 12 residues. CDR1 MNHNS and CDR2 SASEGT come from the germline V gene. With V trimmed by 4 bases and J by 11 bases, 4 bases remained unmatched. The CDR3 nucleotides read TGTGCCAGCAGTGCAGGGGGCTGGTCCCAGCATTTT. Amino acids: CASSAGGWSQHF.

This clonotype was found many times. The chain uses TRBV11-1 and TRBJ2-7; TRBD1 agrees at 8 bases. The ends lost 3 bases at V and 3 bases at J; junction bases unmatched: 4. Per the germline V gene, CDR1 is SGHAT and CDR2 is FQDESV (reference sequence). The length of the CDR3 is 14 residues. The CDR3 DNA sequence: TGTGCCAGCAGCTTCGGGACAGGAGACTACGAGCAGTACTTC. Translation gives CASSFGTGDYEQYF.

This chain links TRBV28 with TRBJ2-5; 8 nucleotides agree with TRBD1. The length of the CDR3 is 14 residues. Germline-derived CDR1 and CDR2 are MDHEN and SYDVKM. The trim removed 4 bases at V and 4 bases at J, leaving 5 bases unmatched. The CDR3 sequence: CASSSTGDRETQYF. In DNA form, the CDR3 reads TGTGCCAGCAGTTCGACAGGGGATCGAGAGACCCAGTACTTC.

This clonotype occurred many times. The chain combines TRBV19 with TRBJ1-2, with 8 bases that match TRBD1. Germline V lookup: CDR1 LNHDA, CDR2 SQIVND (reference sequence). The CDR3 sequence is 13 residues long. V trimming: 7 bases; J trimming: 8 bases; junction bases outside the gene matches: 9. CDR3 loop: CASNAGQGDGYTF. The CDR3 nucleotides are TGTGCCAGTAACGCCGGACAGGGTGACGGCTACACCTTC.

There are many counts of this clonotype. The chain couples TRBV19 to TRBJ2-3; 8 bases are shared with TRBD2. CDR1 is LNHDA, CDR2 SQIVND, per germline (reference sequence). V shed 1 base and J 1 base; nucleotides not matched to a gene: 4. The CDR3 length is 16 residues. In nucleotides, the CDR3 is TGTGCCAGTAGTATAGGGGGGACTAGGCGCACAGATACGCAGTATTTT. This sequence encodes CASSIGGTRRTDTQYF.

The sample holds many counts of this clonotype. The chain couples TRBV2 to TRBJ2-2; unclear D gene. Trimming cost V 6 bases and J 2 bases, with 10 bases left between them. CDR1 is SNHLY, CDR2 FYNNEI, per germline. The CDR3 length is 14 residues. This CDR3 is CASRDGFNTGELFF. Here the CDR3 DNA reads TGTGCCAGCAGAGACGGATTTAACACCGGGGAGCTGTTTTTT.

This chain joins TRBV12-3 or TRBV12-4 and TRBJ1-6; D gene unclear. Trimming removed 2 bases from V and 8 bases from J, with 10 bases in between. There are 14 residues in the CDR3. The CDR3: CASSLIGVDSPLHF. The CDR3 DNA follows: TGTGCCAGCAGTTTAATCGGAGTTGATTCACCCCTCCACTTT.

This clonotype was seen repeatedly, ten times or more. CDR3 bases: TGCAGTGCTAGAGGCTGGACAGGGGGAGACATTCAGTACTTC. This sequence encodes CSARGWTGGDIQYF. The V and J genes are TRBV20-1 and TRBJ2-4; 10 nucleotides align to TRBD1. The CDR3 sequence is 14 residues long. Per the germline V gene, CDR1 is DFQATT and CDR2 is SNEGSKA (reference sequence). V lost 1 base, J lost 8 bases, and 5 bases stayed unmatched.

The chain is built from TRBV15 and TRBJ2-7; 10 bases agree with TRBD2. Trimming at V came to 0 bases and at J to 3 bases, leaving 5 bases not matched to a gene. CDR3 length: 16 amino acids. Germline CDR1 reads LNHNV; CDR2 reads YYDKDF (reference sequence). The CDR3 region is CATSRDRLAGDYEQYF. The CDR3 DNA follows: TGTGCCACCAGCAGAGATCGGCTAGCGGGAGACTACGAGCAGTACTTC.

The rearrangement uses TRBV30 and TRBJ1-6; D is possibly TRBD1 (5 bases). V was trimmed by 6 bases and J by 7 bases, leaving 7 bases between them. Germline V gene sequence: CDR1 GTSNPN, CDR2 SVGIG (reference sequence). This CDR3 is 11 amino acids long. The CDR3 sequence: CACKGNSPLHF. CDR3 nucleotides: TGTGCCTGTAAGGGGAATTCACCCCTCCACTTT. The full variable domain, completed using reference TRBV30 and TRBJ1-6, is SQTIHQWPATLVQPVGSPLSLECTVEGTSNPNLYWYRQAAGRGLQLLFYSVGIGQISSEVPQNLSASRPQDRQFILSSKKLLLSDSGFYLCACKGNSPLHFGNGTRLTVT.

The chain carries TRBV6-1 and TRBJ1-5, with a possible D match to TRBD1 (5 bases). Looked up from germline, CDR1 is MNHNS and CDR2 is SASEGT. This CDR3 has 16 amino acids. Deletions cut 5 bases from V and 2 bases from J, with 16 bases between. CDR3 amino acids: CASSPGAARGNQPQHF. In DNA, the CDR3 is TGTGCCAGCAGTCCCGGGGCTGCCCGGGGCAATCAGCCCCAGCATTTT.

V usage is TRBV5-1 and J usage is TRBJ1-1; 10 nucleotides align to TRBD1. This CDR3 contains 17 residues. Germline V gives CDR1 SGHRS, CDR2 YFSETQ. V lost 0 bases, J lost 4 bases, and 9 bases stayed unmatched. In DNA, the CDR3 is TGCGCCAGCAGCTTGGCCTCGGGACAGGGGAGGGTCACTGAAGCTTTCTTT. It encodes CASSLASGQGRVTEAFF.

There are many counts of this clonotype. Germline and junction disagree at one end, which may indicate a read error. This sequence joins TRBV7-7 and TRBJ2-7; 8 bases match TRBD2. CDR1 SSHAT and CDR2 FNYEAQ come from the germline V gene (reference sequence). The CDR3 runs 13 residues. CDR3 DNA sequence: TGTGCTAGCAGTCCGGGGGGGCAGGACGAGCAGTACTTC. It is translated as CASSPGGQDEQYF.

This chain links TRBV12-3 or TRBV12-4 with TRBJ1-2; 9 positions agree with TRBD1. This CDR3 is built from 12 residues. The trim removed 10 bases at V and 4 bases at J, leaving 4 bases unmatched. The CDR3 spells CATQGAVYGYTF. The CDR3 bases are TGTGCCACACAGGGGGCTGTCTATGGCTACACCTTC.

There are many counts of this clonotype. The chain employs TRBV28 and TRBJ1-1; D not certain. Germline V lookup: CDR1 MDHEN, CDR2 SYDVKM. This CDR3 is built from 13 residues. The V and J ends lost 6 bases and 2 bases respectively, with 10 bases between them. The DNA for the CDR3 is TGTGCCAGCAGACGAAACAGTAACACTGAAGCTTTCTTT. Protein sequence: CASRRNSNTEAFF.

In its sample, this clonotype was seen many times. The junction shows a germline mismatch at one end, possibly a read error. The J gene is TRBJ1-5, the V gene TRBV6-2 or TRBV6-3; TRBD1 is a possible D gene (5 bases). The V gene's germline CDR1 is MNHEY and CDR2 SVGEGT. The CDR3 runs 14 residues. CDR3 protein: CAGSYWGLDQPQHF. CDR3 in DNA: TGTGCCGGCAGTTACTGGGGGTTGGATCAGCCCCAGCATTTT.

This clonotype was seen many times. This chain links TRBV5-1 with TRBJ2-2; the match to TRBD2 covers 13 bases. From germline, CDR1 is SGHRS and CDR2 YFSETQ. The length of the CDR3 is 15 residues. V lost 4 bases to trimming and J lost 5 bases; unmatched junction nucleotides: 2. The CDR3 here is CASSPGLAGTGELFF. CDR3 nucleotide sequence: TGCGCCAGCAGCCCGGGACTAGCGGGGACCGGGGAGCTGTTTTTT.